This passage covers 25 T cell receptor beta chains from one sample sequenced in a study of cytomegalovirus exposure and HLA in healthy donors. The assay was immunoSEQ multiplex PCR, and TCRdb's table has in-frame clones only and misses some. The table lists approximately 90,000 clones, about 94% of them singletons. Sequenced: PBMCs. The receptors originated from a woman aged 25 to 45 in good health and CMV-seropositive.

The gene calls are TRBV5-6 and TRBJ2-3; D is unresolved. CDR3 length: 13 residues. From germline, CDR1 is SGHDT and CDR2 YYEEEE. V was cut by 1 base and J by 1 base, with 4 bases left in between. Written as DNA, the CDR3 is TGTGCCAGCAGCTTGCGTGGCACAGATACGCAGTATTTT. Its protein product is CASSLRGTDTQYF. The entire variable domain, with the rest obtained from reference TRBV5-6 and TRBJ2-3, is as follows: DAGVTQSPTHLIKTRGQQVTLRCSPKSGHDTVSWYQQALGQGPQFIFQYYEEEERQRGNFPDRFSGHQFPNYSSELNVNALLLGDSALYLCASSLRGTDTQYFGPGTRLTVL.

The V gene is TRBV28, the J gene TRBJ2-5; D might be TRBD2 (7 bases). Germline assignment: CDR1 MDHEN and CDR2 SYDVKM. V was trimmed by 7 bases and J by 5 bases, leaving 17 bases between them. The CDR3 runs 14 residues. In DNA, the CDR3 is TGTGCCAGCACACTGGGGGGGGGCAGGGAGACCCAGTACTTC. It is translated as CASTLGGGRETQYF. Together with reference TRBV28 and TRBJ2-5, the CDR3 gives the full variable domain: DVKVTQSSRYLVKRTGEKVFLECVQDMDHENMFWYRQDPGLGLRLIYFSYDVKMKEKGDIPEGYSVSREKKERFSLILESASTNQTSMYLCASTLGGGRETQYFGPGTRLLVL.

V is TRBV9 and J is TRBJ2-5, with a weak D call TRBD1 (5 bases). V lost 0 bases to trimming and J lost 5 bases, with 11 bases between them. CDR3 length: 14 amino acids. Germline V CDR1 and CDR2: SGDLS, YYNGEE. The CDR3 here is CASSVGQGLETQYF. The CDR3 nucleotides are TGTGCCAGCAGCGTAGGGCAGGGTCTCGAGACCCAGTACTTC.

The chain couples TRBV2 to TRBJ2-2; 8 nucleotides match TRBD1. In germline, CDR1 is SNHLY, CDR2 FYNNEI. Germline trimming cut 8 bases from V and 3 bases from J; bases unmatched to any gene: 14. The CDR3 loop spans 17 amino acids. CDR3 sequence: CASQGQGGSVHTGELFF. The CDR3 bases are TGTGCCAGCCAAGGACAGGGTGGTTCGGTTCACACCGGGGAGCTGTTTTTT.

The chain is built from TRBV19 and TRBJ2-7; weak D call: TRBD1 (5 bases). Germline V gene lookup returns CDR1 LNHDA and CDR2 SQIVND (reference sequence). The CDR3 runs to 14 residues. V shed 4 bases and J shed 1 base, with 11 bases lying between them. For the CDR3, the DNA is TGTGCCAGTAGTAGGTCGCCAGGGTCCTACGAGCAGTACTTC. Translation: CASSRSPGSYEQYF.

The chain is built from TRBV4-3 and TRBJ2-7; perhaps TRBD2 as D (6 bases). Germline V gives CDR1 LGHNA, CDR2 YSLEER. Trimming removed 0 bases from V and 1 base from J, with 10 bases in between. The length of the CDR3 is 15 residues. CDR3 residues: CASSQDRRVSYEQYF. CDR3 in DNA: TGCGCCAGCAGCCAAGATAGGAGGGTTTCCTACGAGCAGTACTTC.

The chain employs TRBV10-3 and TRBJ2-3; tentatively, D is TRBD1 (6 bases). This CDR3 has 14 amino acids. The ends were cut back, 6 bases at V and 2 bases at J, with 12 bases in the middle. Germline values: CDR1 ENHRY, CDR2 SYGVKD. CDR3 DNA sequence: TGTGCCATCAGAAAAACAGGGAACACAGATACGCAGTATTTT. It translates to CAIRKTGNTDTQYF.

V is TRBV18 and J is TRBJ2-7, with 8 positions matching TRBD1. Per the germline V gene, CDR1 is KGHSH and CDR2 is LQKENI. CDR3 length: 14 amino acids. The J segment lost 4 bases and the V segment lost 2 bases, leaving 4 bases of the junction unmatched. CDR3 in DNA: TGTGCCAGCTCACCAGCCGGGACAGGATACGAGCAGTACTTC. It is translated as CASSPAGTGYEQYF.

The V call is TRBV5-4, the J call TRBJ2-5; 11 bases are a match to TRBD1. Germline values: CDR1 SGHNT, CDR2 YYREEE (reference sequence). The length of the CDR3 is 16 residues. V lost 3 bases, J lost 3 bases, and 7 bases stayed unmatched. The CDR3 region has the DNA TGTGCCAGCAGCTCGGGACAGGGGGGTGTGGAAGAGACCCAGTACTTC. Translation: CASSSGQGGVEETQYF. The whole variable domain, filled in from reference TRBV5-4 and TRBJ2-5, reads ETGVTQSPTHLIKTRGQQVTLRCSSQSGHNTVSWYQQALGQGPQFIFQYYREEENGRGNFPPRFSGLQFPNYSSELNVNALELDDSALYLCASSSGQGGVEETQYFGPGTRLLVL.

V and J are TRBV7-2 and TRBJ2-7; 8 nucleotides agree with TRBD1. This CDR3 region has 13 residues. Germline V CDR1 and CDR2: SGHTA, FQGNSA. J was trimmed by 8 bases and V by 5 bases; bases with no gene match: 8. CDR3 residues: CASSRGTGGKQYF. CDR3 sequence (DNA): TGTGCCAGCAGCAGGGGGACAGGAGGCAAGCAGTACTTC.

The rearrangement links TRBV28 to TRBJ2-2; 9 bases map to TRBD1. The trim removed 0 bases at V and 4 bases at J, leaving 15 bases unmatched. Looked up from germline, CDR1 is MDHEN and CDR2 is SYDVKM. This CDR3 comprises 20 residues. CDR3: CASSLWLGTGPLLGTGELFF. CDR3 nucleotide sequence: TGTGCCAGCAGTTTATGGCTCGGGACAGGGCCGCTCCTGGGCACCGGGGAGCTGTTTTTT.

The chain links TRBV5-1 to TRBJ1-1, with a weak D call TRBD1 (6 bases). Deletions cut 6 bases from V and 2 bases from J, with 20 bases between. Germline V CDR1 and CDR2: SGHRS, YFSETQ. This CDR3 contains 16 residues. The CDR3 here is CASTAGGGAGNTEAFF. The CDR3 nucleotides are TGCGCCAGCACGGCGGGAGGGGGGGCCGGCAACACTGAAGCTTTCTTT.

The rearrangement links TRBV29-1 to TRBJ1-5; 9 bases fit TRBD1. The germline V gene has CDR1 SQVTM and CDR2 ANQGSEA. After removal of 7 bases from V and 4 bases from J, the junction contained 5 bases not matched to a gene. The CDR3 extends over 13 amino acids. DNA of the CDR3: TGCAGCGGAGGGACAGGGCCGAATCAGCCCCAGCATTTT. It translates to CSGGTGPNQPQHF.

This rearrangement joins TRBV30 to TRBJ1-5; possible D gene TRBD1, 6 bases. Trimming shortened V by 5 bases and J by 0 bases, and 11 bases separated the two germline ends. Germline V gene data show CDR1 as GTSNPN and CDR2 as SVGIG (reference sequence). The CDR3 runs to 14 residues. CDR3: CAWQGTDSNQPQHF. As DNA, the CDR3 is TGTGCCTGGCAGGGGACGGATAGCAATCAGCCCCAGCATTTT.

V and J are TRBV18 and TRBJ1-1; TRBD1 is a possible D gene (5 bases). CDR1 and CDR2 from the germline V gene are KGHSH and LQKENI. V shed 0 bases and J shed 3 bases, with 14 bases lying between them. The CDR3 is made up of 16 amino acids. The CDR3 spells CASSPPGKGQDTEAFF. CDR3 in DNA: TGTGCCAGCTCACCACCCGGCAAGGGGCAGGACACTGAAGCTTTCTTT.

V and J are TRBV28 and TRBJ1-5; D is unresolved. Trimming stripped 2 bases from V and 1 base from J, with 9 bases between. The germline CDR1 and CDR2 sequences are MDHEN and SYDVKM. The CDR3 covers 15 residues. CDR3 amino acids: CASSLRRASNQPQHF. In DNA form, the CDR3 reads TGTGCCAGCAGTTTACGCCGAGCGAGCAATCAGCCCCAGCATTTT.

This chain links TRBV5-4 with TRBJ2-3; TRBD2 is a possible D gene (6 bases). CDR1 is SGHNT and CDR2 is YYREEE in the germline V gene (reference sequence). CDR3 size: 16 residues. Trimming stripped 2 bases from V and 2 bases from J, with 15 bases between. Here the CDR3 reads CASSFRISGDTDTQYF. CDR3 nucleotide sequence: TGTGCCAGCAGCTTCCGGATTAGCGGCGACACAGATACGCAGTATTTT.

The CDR3 is CASSISSGSIEQYF. The DNA of the CDR3 is TGTGCCAGTAGTATTTCTAGCGGCTCCATCGAGCAGTACTTC. This chain joins TRBV19 and TRBJ2-7; the match to TRBD2 covers 7 bases. The V gene end was trimmed by 3 bases and the J gene end by 6 bases; junction bases not matched to a gene: 8. This CDR3 spans 14 amino acids. CDR1 LNHDA and CDR2 SQIVND come from the germline V gene (reference sequence). The full variable domain, in which reference TRBV19 and TRBJ2-7 provide the parts outside the CDR3, is DGGITQSPKYLFRKEGQNVTLSCEQNLNHDAMYWYRQDPGQGLRLIYYSQIVNDFQKGDIAEGYSVSREKKESFPLTVTSAQKNPTAFYLCASSISSGSIEQYFGPGTRLTVT.

This clone occurred once. This chain joins TRBV29-1 and TRBJ1-2; 9 bases map to TRBD1. The germline gives CDR1 SQVTM, CDR2 ANQGSEA. The CDR3 covers 11 residues. The V and J ends lost 7 bases and 5 bases, in that order; junction bases with no gene match: 2. CDR3 region: CSGQGGYGYTF. As DNA, the CDR3 is TGCAGCGGACAGGGGGGATATGGCTACACCTTC.

The rearrangement links TRBV27 to TRBJ2-7; 11 bases are a match to TRBD2. After removal of 6 bases from V and 2 bases from J, the junction contained 6 bases not matched to a gene. This CDR3 comprises 15 residues. Germline CDR1 and CDR2: MNHEY and SMNVEV (reference sequence). The CDR3 region is CASSSLAGGPYEQYF. The CDR3 DNA follows: TGTGCCAGCAGCAGCCTAGCGGGAGGCCCCTACGAGCAGTACTTC.

This clone was seen a single time. V and J are TRBV9 and TRBJ2-1, with 12 nucleotides matching TRBD2. The CDR3 loop spans 18 amino acids. With 6 bases clipped from V and 0 bases from J, the junction kept 10 bases outside the gene matches. Germline V gives CDR1 SGDLS, CDR2 YYNGEE. The CDR3 here is CASTPGLAGPRSYNEQFF. CDR3 DNA sequence: TGTGCCAGCACCCCGGGACTAGCGGGCCCCCGCTCCTACAATGAGCAGTTCTTC.

The CDR3 protein is CASGLGQNTEAFF. The CDR3 region has the DNA TGTGCTAGTGGTTTGGGACAGAACACTGAAGCTTTCTTT. This chain connects TRBV12-5 to TRBJ1-1; D is unresolved. CDR3 length: 13 residues. Germline V gene data show CDR1 as LGHNT and CDR2 as FRNRAP. V lost 1 base and J lost 1, with 4 bases in between. Looking up the rest from reference TRBV12-5 and TRBJ1-1 gives the full variable domain: DARVTQTPRHKVTEMGQEVTMRCQPILGHNTVFWYRQTMMQGLELLAYFRNRAPLDDSGMPKDRFSAEMPDATLATLKIQPSEPRDSAVYFCASGLGQNTEAFFGQGTRLTVV.

The rearrangement uses TRBV11-2 and TRBJ1-4; D remains unclear. Germline V gives CDR1 SGHAT, CDR2 FQNNGV. The length of the CDR3 is 18 residues. Trimming left V 5 bases short and J 4 bases short, with 23 bases between. CDR3 loop: CASSLGRRFRVDNEKLFF. The CDR3, as DNA: TGTGCCAGCAGCCTAGGCCGGAGGTTCCGGGTAGATAATGAAAAACTGTTTTTT.

CDR3 sequence: CASSGGRAGEKLFF. The DNA of the CDR3 is TGCGCCAGCAGCGGAGGGCGGGCGGGTGAAAAACTGTTTTTT. The chain employs TRBV5-1 and TRBJ1-4; D is undetermined. Trimming removed 4 bases from V and 7 bases from J, with 14 bases in between. The CDR3 spans 14 residues. Germline V gives CDR1 SGHRS, CDR2 YFSETQ.

The chain uses TRBV5-4 and TRBJ1-2; no reliable D call. The CDR3 has 15 amino acids. CDR1 is SGHNT, CDR2 YYREEE, per germline (reference sequence). V gave up 4 bases and J gave up 3 bases, with 16 bases separating them. The CDR3 sequence: CASSPASKGDYGYTF. DNA for the CDR3: TGTGCCAGCAGCCCAGCGTCGAAGGGAGACTATGGCTACACCTTC.